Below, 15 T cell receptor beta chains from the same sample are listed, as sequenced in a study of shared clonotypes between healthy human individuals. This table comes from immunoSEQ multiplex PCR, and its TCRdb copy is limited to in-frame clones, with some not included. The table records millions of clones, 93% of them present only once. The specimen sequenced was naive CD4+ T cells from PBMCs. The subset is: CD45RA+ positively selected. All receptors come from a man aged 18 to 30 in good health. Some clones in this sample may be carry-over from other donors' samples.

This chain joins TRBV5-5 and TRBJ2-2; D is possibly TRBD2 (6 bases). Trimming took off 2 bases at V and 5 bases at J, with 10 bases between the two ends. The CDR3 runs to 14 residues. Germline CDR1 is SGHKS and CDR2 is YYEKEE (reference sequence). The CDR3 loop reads CASSFYGGTGELFF. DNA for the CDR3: TGTGCCAGCAGCTTCTACGGGGGTACCGGGGAGCTGTTTTTT.

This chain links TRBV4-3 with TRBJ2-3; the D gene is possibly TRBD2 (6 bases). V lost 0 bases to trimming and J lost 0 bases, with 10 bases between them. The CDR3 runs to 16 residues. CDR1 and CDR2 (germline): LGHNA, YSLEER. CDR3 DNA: TGCGCCAGCAGCCAAGATCGGCGGGATAGCACAGATACGCAGTATTTT. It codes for CASSQDRRDSTDTQYF.

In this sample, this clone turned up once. The chain's CDR3 is CASRMNRTGRGEQYF. CDR3 bases: TGTGCCAGCAGAATGAATAGGACAGGAAGGGGAGAGCAGTACTTC. The J gene is TRBJ2-7, the V gene TRBV2, with 7 nucleotides matching TRBD1. CDR1 is SNHLY and CDR2 is FYNNEI in the germline V gene. This CDR3 is 15 amino acids long. Trimming cost V 6 bases and J 7 bases; bases outside gene matches: 15.

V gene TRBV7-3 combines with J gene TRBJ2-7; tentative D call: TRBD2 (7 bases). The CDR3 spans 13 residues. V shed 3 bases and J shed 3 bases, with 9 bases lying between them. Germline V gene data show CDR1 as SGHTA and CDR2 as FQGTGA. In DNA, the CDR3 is TGTGCCAGCAGCTTCGGGGGGCTCTACGAGCAGTACTTC. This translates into CASSFGGLYEQYF. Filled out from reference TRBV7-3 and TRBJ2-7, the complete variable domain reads GAGVSQTPSNKVTEKGKYVELRCDPISGHTALYWYRQSLGQGPEFLIYFQGTGAADDSGLPNDRFFAVRPEGSVSTLKIQRTERGDSAVYLCASSFGGLYEQYFGPGTRLTVT.

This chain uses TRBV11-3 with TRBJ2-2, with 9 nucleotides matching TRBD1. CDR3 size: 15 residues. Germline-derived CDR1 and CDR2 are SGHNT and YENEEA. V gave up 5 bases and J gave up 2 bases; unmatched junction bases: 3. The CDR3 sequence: CASSKGQGNTGELFF. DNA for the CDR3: TGTGCCAGCAGCAAGGGACAGGGTAACACCGGGGAGCTGTTTTTT.

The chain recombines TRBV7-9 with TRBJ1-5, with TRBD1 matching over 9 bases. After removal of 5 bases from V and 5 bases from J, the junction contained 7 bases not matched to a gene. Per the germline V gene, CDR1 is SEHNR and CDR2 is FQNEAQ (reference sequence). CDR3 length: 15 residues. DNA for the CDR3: TGTGCCAGCAGCGCGTGGGACAGGGAATATCAGCCCCAGCATTTT. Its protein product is CASSAWDREYQPQHF.

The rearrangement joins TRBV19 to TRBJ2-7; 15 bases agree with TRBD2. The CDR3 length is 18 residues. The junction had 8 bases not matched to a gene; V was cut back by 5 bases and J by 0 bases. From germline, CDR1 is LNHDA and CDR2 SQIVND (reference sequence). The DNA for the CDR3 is TGTGCCAGTAGTCCCGGACTAGCGGGAGGGACTAGCTCCTACGAGCAGTACTTC. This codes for CASSPGLAGGTSSYEQYF.

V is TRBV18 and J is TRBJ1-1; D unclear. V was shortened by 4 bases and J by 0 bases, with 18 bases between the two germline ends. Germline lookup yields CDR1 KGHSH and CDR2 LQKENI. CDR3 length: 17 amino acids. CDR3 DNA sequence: TGTGCCAGCTCACGACTGACCGAGACGGATATGAACACTGAAGCTTTCTTT. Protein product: CASSRLTETDMNTEAFF.

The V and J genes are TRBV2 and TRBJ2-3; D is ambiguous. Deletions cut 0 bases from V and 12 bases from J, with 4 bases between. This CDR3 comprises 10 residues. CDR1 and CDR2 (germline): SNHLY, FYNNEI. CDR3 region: CASSEALQYF. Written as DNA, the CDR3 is TGTGCCAGCAGTGAAGCCCTCCAGTATTTT.

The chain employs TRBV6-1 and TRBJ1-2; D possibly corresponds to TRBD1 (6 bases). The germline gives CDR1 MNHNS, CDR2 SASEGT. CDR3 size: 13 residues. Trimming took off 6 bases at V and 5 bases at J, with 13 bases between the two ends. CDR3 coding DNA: TGTGCCAGCAGAACGGCAGGGGTGTATGGCTACACCTTC. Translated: CASRTAGVYGYTF.

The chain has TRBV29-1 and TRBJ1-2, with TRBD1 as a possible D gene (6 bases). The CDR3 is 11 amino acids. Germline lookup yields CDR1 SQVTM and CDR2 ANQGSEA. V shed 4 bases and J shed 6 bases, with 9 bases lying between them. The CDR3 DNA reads TGCAGCGTTGCAGGGGCCCATGGCTACACCTTC. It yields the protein CSVAGAHGYTF.

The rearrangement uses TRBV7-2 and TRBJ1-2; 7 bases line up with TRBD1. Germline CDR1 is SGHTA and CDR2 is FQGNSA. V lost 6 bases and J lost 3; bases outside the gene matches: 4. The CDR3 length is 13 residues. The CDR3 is CASRPGQYYGYTF. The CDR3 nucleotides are TGTGCCAGCAGACCGGGACAGTACTATGGCTACACCTTC.

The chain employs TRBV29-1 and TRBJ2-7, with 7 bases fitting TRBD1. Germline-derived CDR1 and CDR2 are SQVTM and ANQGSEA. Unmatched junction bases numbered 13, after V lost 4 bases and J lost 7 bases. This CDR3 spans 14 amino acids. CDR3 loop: CSVGVEGTATEQYF. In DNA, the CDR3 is TGCAGCGTTGGGGTTGAAGGGACAGCTACTGAGCAGTACTTC.

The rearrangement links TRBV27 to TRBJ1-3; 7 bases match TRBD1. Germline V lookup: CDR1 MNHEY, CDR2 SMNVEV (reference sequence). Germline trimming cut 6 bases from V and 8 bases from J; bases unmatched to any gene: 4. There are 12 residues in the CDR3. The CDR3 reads CASRDRIDTIYF. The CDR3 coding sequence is TGTGCCAGCAGGGACAGGATTGACACCATATATTTT.

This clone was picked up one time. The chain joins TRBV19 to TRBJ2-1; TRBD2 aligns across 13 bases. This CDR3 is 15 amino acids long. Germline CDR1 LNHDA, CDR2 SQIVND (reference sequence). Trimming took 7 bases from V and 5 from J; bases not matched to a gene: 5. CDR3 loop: CASKSGLAGDNEQFF. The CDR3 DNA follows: TGTGCCAGTAAGAGCGGACTAGCGGGAGACAATGAGCAGTTCTTC.